This T cell receptor (beta chain) came from a study of shared clonotypes between healthy human individuals. Sorted-subset replicate PCR reactions contained 200 to 250 ng DNA, corresponding to tens of thousands of T cell genomes. The assay was immunoSEQ multiplex PCR, and TCRdb's table has in-frame clones only and misses some. Counted here are about 2.3 million clones, approximately 95% occurring once; the ten biggest clones make up around 0.4%. The study's findings and limits: It was the few donors that limited the genetic and exposure-history diversity represented. Sampling was confined to blood; repertoires within tissues likely differ. Larger estimated richness was generally seen in naive subsets than in memory subsets.

For this clone: The antigen is undetermined.

CDR3 length: 11 residues. V dropped 10 bases and J dropped 5 bases, with 9 bases sitting between them. Germline V gene lookup returns CDR1 MNHEY and CDR2 SVGAGI. Specimen: naive CD4+ T cells from PBMCs. Subset noted: CD45RA+ positively selected. The TCR comes from a man between 18 and 35 years old in good health. Some clones in this sample may be carry-over from other donors' samples. This chain links TRBV6-5 with TRBJ2-1; the D gene is possibly TRBD1 (5 bases). The CDR3 coding sequence is TGTGCCACCCTCAGGGACAATGAGCAGTTCTTC. This gives the protein CATLRDNEQFF.